Below, 14 T cell receptor beta chains from the same sample are listed, as sequenced in a study of blood T cells in healthy people across ages. Through a sample-barcoded 5' primer and a J-beta primer mix, a second PCR was run for about 7 to 12 cycles. From the 5' RACE reads, TCRdb called clonotypes with MiXCR, one entry per CDR3 protein. The sample consists of under 850,000 distinct CDR3 sequences, approximately 35% of them appearing once. The sample comprised blood. These receptors all come from a man aged 18-30 years in good health.

The chain couples TRBV20-1 to TRBJ2-7; D may correspond to TRBD1 or TRBD2 (6 bases each). Trimming removed 3 bases at V and 7 bases at J, with 25 bases between. The CDR3 sequence is 16 residues long. Germline lookup yields CDR1 DFQATT and CDR2 SNEGSKA (reference sequence). In nucleotides, the CDR3 is TGCAGTGCTAGTTTACCTGGGGGGCATGGTACGTTGGAGCAGTACTTC. Amino acids: CSASLPGGHGTLEQYF.

Concerning this clonotype itself: At one end, the junction sequence differs from germline, possibly due to a read error. In nucleotides, the CDR3 is TGTGCCATCAATGAGGGGAACACTGAAGCTTTCTTT. Protein: CAINEGNTEAFF. The rearrangement links TRBV10-3 to TRBJ1-1; no definite D call. This CDR3 has 12 amino acids. Germline V gene sequence: CDR1 ENHRY, CDR2 SYGVKD.

The chain uses TRBV7-7 and TRBJ2-7; D possibly matches TRBD1 or TRBD2 (5 bases each). This CDR3 comprises 20 residues. Trimming shortened V by 3 bases and J by 5 bases, and 32 bases separated the two germline ends. CDR1 is SSHAT and CDR2 is FNYEAQ in the germline V gene (reference sequence). CDR3 region: CASSFGVGTTWPTLQNEQYF. The CDR3 bases are TGTGCCAGCAGCTTCGGGGTCGGGACGACTTGGCCCACATTACAAAACGAGCAGTACTTC.

CDR3 in DNA: TGTGCCAGCAGCTCCGAAGGGTATGAGCAGTTCTTC. Translating gives CASSSEGYEQFF. V and J are TRBV13 and TRBJ2-1, with D unclear. V shed 4 bases and J shed 8 bases, with 9 bases lying between them. Germline CDR1 PRHDT, CDR2 FYEKMQ (reference sequence). The CDR3 sequence is 12 residues long.

V and J are TRBV10-2 and TRBJ2-7; D is ambiguous. Germline V gene data show CDR1 as WSHSY and CDR2 as SAAADI. Trimming cost V 4 bases and J 10 bases, with 20 bases left between them. The CDR3 is 14 residues long. CDR3 loop: CASSAGLPERIQYF. The CDR3 DNA is TGCGCCAGCAGTGCTGGTCTTCCTGAACGAATCCAGTACTTC.

This clonotype was seen only a few times. The chain links TRBV4-3 to TRBJ2-1, with D possibly TRBD1 on 6 matching bases. This CDR3 contains 16 residues. Trimming took 0 bases from V and 10 from J, leaving 19 bases between them. In germline, CDR1 is LGHNA, CDR2 YSLEER. Here the CDR3 DNA reads TGCGCCAGCAGCCAAGAGTACAGGGTGTCCTACAGGGAGCAGTTCTTC. Encoded protein: CASSQEYRVSYREQFF.

The chain uses TRBV28 and TRBJ2-7; D is possibly TRBD1 (6 bases). Germline loops: CDR1 MDHEN, CDR2 SYDVKM. The CDR3 is made up of 13 amino acids. Trimming shortened V by 11 bases and J by 5 bases, and 19 bases separated the two germline ends. DNA for the CDR3: TGTGCCGCCCAACCCTGGACAGCCCACGAGCAGTACTTC. Its translation is CAAQPWTAHEQYF.

This clonotype has a count of ten or more. In nucleotides, the CDR3 is TGTGCCAGCAGCCAAGGGACAGACCCACAAGAGACCCAGTACTTC. Translated: CASSQGTDPQETQYF. J is TRBJ2-5 and V is TRBV4-2; tentative D call: TRBD1 (6 bases). CDR3 length: 15 amino acids. V dropped 1 base and J dropped 2 bases, with 11 bases sitting between them. From germline, CDR1 is LGHNA and CDR2 YNFKEQ.

This sequence joins TRBV2 and TRBJ2-1; possible D gene TRBD2, 6 bases. V gave up 8 bases and J gave up 4 bases, with 15 bases separating them. Germline CDR1 and CDR2: SNHLY and FYNNEI. This CDR3 region has 14 residues. The chain's CDR3 is CASCYDGGYNEQFF. The CDR3 bases are TGTGCCAGCTGCTATGACGGGGGATACAATGAGCAGTTCTTC.

V is TRBV12-3 or TRBV12-4 and J is TRBJ2-1; the D is unclear. The CDR3 has 14 amino acids. V lost 5 bases, J lost 10 bases, and 18 bases lay in between. CDR3 residues: CASSPRTSKAEQFF. The CDR3 DNA sequence: TGTGCCAGCAGTCCCCGGACCAGCAAGGCGGAGCAGTTCTTC.

The chain is built from TRBV12-3 or TRBV12-4 and TRBJ2-7; TRBD2 matches at 8 bases. Unmatched junction bases numbered 2, after V lost 6 bases and J lost 1 base. The CDR3 covers 13 residues. CDR3 loop: CASRLAVSYEQYF. The CDR3 DNA sequence: TGTGCCAGCAGACTAGCGGTTTCCTACGAGCAGTACTTC.

The chain recombines TRBV7-6 with TRBJ2-5; no definite D call. CDR1 and CDR2 (germline): SGHVS, FNYEAQ. CDR3 length equals 15 residues. The V and J ends lost 7 bases and 5 bases respectively, with 20 bases between them. DNA of the CDR3: TGTGCCAGCACCCTACGGTCGGGCGGATCGGAGACCCAGTACTTC. It is translated as CASTLRSGGSETQYF.

This clonotype was found many times. The chain recombines TRBV5-1 with TRBJ1-2; D unresolved. Trimming removed 0 bases at V and 3 bases at J, with 9 bases between. The CDR3 totals 14 residues. Germline V CDR1 and CDR2: SGHRS, YFSETQ. The CDR3 region is CASSLADADYGYTF. As DNA, the CDR3 is TGCGCCAGCAGCTTGGCTGACGCAGACTATGGCTACACCTTC.

This clonotype was seen a few times. CDR3: CASSLAGSVPNYGYTF. The CDR3 nucleotides read TGTGCCAGCAGTTTAGCGGGGTCAGTCCCCAACTATGGCTACACCTTC. V gene TRBV12-3 or TRBV12-4 combines with J gene TRBJ1-2; D not resolved. V dropped 0 bases and J dropped 2 bases, with 13 bases sitting between them. CDR3 size: 16 residues.